The clone carrying this T cell receptor beta chain came up a few times. The antigen is unknown. This CDR3 region has 12 residues. Trimming left V 8 bases short and J 15 bases short, with 20 bases between. The germline CDR1 and CDR2 sequences are MNHNS and SASEGT. These data are taken from a study of post-analysis software for immune sequencing data. Findings and limits, study-wide: TRBV5-6, TRBV5-1 and TRBV20-1 belonged to a set of roughly five TRBV segments that were more frequent in patients than controls. The authors found that F measure strongly co-clustered same-batch samples.

Libraries were made from TCR beta cDNA, and they carried unique molecular identifiers. TCRdb reprocessed the PCR reads with MiXCR, giving one entry per CDR3 protein. The sample yields roughly 730,000 distinct CDR3 sequences, about 27% seen once. This sequence was found in a girl under 18 with multiple sclerosis. The sample comprised blood. The gene calls are TRBV6-1 and TRBJ2-1; D possibly corresponds to TRBD2 (5 bases). The CDR3 sequence is CASATLGGYLFF. The CDR3 nucleotides read TGTGCCAGCGCGACCTTAGGCGGGTACTTGTTCTTC.